A selection of T cell receptor beta chains follows, all from one sample in a study of blood T cell repertoires in COVID-19. TCRdb's table, derived via immunoSEQ multiplex PCR, lists solely in-frame clones and lacks some. This sample has around 100,000 clones; 82% occur once, and the top ten carry about 5%. The sequenced sample consisted of peripheral blood. Receptor source: a man between 60 and 70 years old with acute or convalescent COVID-19. Each CDR3 is given with its conserved first and last residue. D genes are given only for firm matches. Clone size appears in some rows only: once, few, many, or a class for an expanded clone.

. | TRBJ2-2 | . | TRBV19 | TGTGCCAGTAGTAGCAGGGGATCCGGGGAGCTGTTTTTT | CASSSRGSGELFF
. | TRBJ1-2 | . | TRBV9 | TGTGCCAGCAGCGTAGATGTAGGGGGAGGCTACACCTTC | CASSVDVGGGYTF
. | TRBJ1-5 | . | TRBV30 | TGTGCCTGCGCAGCAGGGGTCCGGAATCAGCCCCAGCATTTT | CACAAGVRNQPQHF
. | TRBJ1-1 | . | TRBV2 | TGTGCCAGCAGTGAGGAGAGGGAATCTGAAGCTTTCTTT | CASSEERESEAFF
once | TRBJ2-2 | TRBD2 | TRBV2 | TGTGCCAGCACCTGGATGCGCGGGGGGTTATCCGGGGAGCTGTTTTTT | CASTWMRGGLSGELFF
. | TRBJ2-3 | TRBD2 | TRBV27 | TGTGCCAGCAGTCTCCGACTAGCGGGAGGTGTTTGGGGCACAGATACGCAGTATTTT | CASSLRLAGGVWGTDTQYF
. | TRBJ1-4 | . | TRBV30 | TGTGCCTGGAGTGTAGGACTGATCAATGAAAAACTGTTTTTT | CAWSVGLINEKLFF
. | TRBJ2-1 | . | TRBV25-1 | TGTGCCAGCAGTGAATATATCTATGAGCAGTTCTTC | CASSEYIYEQFF
. | TRBJ2-3 | . | TRBV5-1 | TGCGCCAGCTTTCCGGGACAAGGCACAGATACGCAGTATTTT | CASFPGQGTDTQYF
few | TRBJ2-2 | . | TRBV2 | TGTGCCAGCAGTGTTAGCGGCACAGCGAACACCGGGGAGCTGTTTTTT | CASSVSGTANTGELFF
many | TRBJ2-1 | . | TRBV7-9 | TGTGCCAGCAGCACCCAGAATGAGCAGTTCTTC | CASSTQNEQFF
. | TRBJ1-1 | . | TRBV3-1/TRBV3-2 | TGTGCCAGCAGCCAAGAGGGGCTTTGGAACACTGAAGCTTTCTTT | CASSQEGLWNTEAFF
. | TRBJ2-7 | . | TRBV7-9 | TGTGCCAGCAGCTTAGGGCAGGGAATTTCTCACGAGCAGTACTTC | CASSLGQGISHEQYF
. | TRBJ2-4 | . | TRBV7-2 | TGTGCCAGCAGGGGGGACTCCGCCAAAAACATTCAGTACTTC | CASRGDSAKNIQYF
. | TRBJ2-3 | TRBD1 | TRBV6-5 | TGTGCCAGCAGTCCGAATACAGGGGACACGCAGTATTTT | CASSPNTGDTQYF
. | TRBJ2-7 | TRBD1 | TRBV6-1 | TGTGCCAGCAGTGAGGTGGAGACAGGGGACTACGAGCAGTACTTC | CASSEVETGDYEQYF
once | TRBJ2-7 | . | TRBV24-1 | TGTGCCACCAGTGAAGACTCCCTCTCCTACGAGCAGTACTTC | CATSEDSLSYEQYF
. | TRBJ2-1 | TRBD1 | TRBV7-3 | TGTGCCAGCAGCTTACTAAACGGACAGGGGTCCTACAATGAGCAGTTCTTC | CASSLLNGQGSYNEQFF
. | TRBJ1-2 | . | TRBV25-1 | TGTGCCAGCAGTGACCCTAGGGCCGGGGGGGACTATGGCTACACCTTC | CASSDPRAGGDYGYTF
. | TRBJ1-1 | . | TRBV3-1/TRBV3-2 | TGTGCCACCCAGGGGCTGGTCACTGAAGCTTTCTTT | CATQGLVTEAFF
. | TRBJ2-7 | . | TRBV7-3 | TGTGCCAGCAGCTCTGGGCCAGGGGTAGAGCAGTACTTC | CASSSGPGVEQYF
once | TRBJ2-1 | . | TRBV4-3 | TGCGCCAGCAGCCAAGTGCTAGTTCGTGAGCAGTTCTTC | CASSQVLVREQFF
. | TRBJ2-7 | TRBD2 | TRBV18 | TGTGCCAGCTCACCACCGGGACTAGCGGAATACGGCTCCTACGAGCAGTACTTC | CASSPPGLAEYGSYEQYF